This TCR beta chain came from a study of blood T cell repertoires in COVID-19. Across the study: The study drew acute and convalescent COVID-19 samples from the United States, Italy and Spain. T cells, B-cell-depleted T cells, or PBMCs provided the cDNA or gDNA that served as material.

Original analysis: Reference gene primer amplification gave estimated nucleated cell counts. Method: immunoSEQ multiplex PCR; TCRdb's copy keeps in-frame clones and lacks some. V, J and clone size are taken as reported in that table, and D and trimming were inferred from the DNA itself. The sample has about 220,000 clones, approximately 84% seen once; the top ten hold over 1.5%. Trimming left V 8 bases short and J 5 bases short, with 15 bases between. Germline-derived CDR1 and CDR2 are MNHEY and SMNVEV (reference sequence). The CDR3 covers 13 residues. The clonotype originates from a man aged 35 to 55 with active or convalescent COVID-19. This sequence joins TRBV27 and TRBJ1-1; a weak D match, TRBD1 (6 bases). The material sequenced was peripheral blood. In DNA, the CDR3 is TGTGCCAGCTCCCCGACAGGTCGGACTGAAGCTTTCTTT. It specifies CASSPTGRTEAFF.